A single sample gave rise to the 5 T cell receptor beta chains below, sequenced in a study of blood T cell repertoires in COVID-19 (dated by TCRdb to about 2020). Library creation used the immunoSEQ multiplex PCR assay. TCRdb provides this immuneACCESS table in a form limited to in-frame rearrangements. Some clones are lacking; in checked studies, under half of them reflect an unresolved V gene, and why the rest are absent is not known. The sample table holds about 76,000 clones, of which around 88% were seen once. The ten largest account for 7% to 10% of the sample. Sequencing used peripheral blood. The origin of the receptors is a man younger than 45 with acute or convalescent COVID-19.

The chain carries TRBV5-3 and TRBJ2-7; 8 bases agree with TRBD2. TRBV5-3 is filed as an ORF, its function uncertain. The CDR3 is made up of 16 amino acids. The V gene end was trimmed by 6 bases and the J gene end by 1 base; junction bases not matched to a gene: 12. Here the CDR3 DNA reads TGTGCCAGAACAAACCCTGCCGGGACTAGATCCTACGAGCAGTACTTC. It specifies CARTNPAGTRSYEQYF.

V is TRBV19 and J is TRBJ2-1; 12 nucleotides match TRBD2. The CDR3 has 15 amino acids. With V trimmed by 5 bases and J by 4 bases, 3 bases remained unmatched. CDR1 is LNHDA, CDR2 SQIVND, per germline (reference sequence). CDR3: CASSRLAGVYNEQFF. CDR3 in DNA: TGTGCCAGTAGTCGACTAGCGGGAGTGTACAATGAGCAGTTCTTC.

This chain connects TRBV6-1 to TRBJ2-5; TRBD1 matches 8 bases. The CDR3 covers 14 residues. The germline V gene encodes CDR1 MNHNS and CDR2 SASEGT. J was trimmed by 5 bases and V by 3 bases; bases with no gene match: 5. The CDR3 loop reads CASSDRGRRETQYF. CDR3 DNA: TGTGCCAGCAGTGACAGGGGGCGTAGGGAGACCCAGTACTTC.

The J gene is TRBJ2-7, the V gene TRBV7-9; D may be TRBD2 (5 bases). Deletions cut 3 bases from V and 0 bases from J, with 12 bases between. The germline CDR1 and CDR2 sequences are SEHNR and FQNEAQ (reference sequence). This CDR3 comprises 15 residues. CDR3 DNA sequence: TGTGCCAGCAGCTTTGGGGTAGGACTCTCCTACGAGCAGTACTTC. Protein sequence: CASSFGVGLSYEQYF.

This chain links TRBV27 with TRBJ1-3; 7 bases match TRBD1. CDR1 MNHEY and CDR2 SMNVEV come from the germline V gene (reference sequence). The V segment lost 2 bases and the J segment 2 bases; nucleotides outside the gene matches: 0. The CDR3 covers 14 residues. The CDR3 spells CASSLQGAGNTIYF. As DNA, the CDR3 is TGTGCCAGCAGTTTACAGGGGGCTGGAAACACCATATATTTT.